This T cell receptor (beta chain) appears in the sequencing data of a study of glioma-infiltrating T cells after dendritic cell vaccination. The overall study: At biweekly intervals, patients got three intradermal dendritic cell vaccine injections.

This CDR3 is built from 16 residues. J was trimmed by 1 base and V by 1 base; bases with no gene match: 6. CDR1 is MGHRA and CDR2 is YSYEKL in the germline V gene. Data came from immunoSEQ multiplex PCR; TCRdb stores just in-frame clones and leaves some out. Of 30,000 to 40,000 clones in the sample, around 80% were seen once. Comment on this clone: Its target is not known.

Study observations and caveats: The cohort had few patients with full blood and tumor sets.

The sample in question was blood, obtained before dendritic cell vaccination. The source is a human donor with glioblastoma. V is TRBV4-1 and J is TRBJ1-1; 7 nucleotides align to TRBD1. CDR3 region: CASSQGTGISNTEAFF. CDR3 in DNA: TGCGCCAGCAGCCAAGGGACAGGAATATCGAACACTGAAGCTTTCTTT.